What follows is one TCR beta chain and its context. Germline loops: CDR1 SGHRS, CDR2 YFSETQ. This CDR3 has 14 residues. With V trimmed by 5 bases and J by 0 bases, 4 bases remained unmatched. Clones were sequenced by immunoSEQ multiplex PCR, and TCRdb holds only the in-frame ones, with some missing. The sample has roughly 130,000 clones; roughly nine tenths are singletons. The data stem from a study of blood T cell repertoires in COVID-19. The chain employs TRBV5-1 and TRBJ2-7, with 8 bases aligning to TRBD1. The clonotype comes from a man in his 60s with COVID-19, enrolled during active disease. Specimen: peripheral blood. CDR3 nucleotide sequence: TGCGCCAGCAGTACCGGGACAGGCTCCTACGAGCAGTACTTC. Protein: CASSTGTGSYEQYF.